The 25 T cell receptor beta chains presented below share a single source sample, sequenced in a study of cytomegalovirus exposure and HLA in healthy donors. PCR primers comprised 60 Vbeta and 13 Jbeta primers. Libraries were prepared by immunoSEQ multiplex PCR; TCRdb keeps only in-frame clonotypes and omits some of them. Found here are over 80,000 clones, about 69% of them singletons; the top ten hold about a sixth. The sample was PBMCs. The receptors here all came from a woman aged 18-29 years in good health and CMV-seropositive.

This clone was detected only once. The chain couples TRBV5-5 to TRBJ2-7; a possible D gene is TRBD1 (5 bases). The V end was cut by 2 bases, the J end by 3 bases, with 9 bases between. Germline CDR1 reads SGHKS; CDR2 reads YYEKEE (reference sequence). The CDR3 consists of 13 residues. The CDR3 sequence is CASSLQVDYEQYF. The CDR3 DNA reads as TGTGCCAGCAGCTTACAGGTAGACTACGAGCAGTACTTC.

This clone has more than one count but fewer than ten. The J gene is TRBJ2-7, the V gene TRBV7-9, with 10 bases identical to TRBD1. The germline V gene has CDR1 SEHNR and CDR2 FQNEAQ (reference sequence). The CDR3 is 15 amino acids. Trimming took 5 bases from V and 2 from J; bases not matched to a gene: 6. CDR3 region: CASSTRDRGAYEQYF. CDR3 sequence (DNA): TGTGCCAGCAGCACCCGGGACAGGGGAGCCTACGAGCAGTACTTC. Full variable domain (outside the CDR3, taken from reference TRBV7-9 and TRBJ2-7): DTGVSQNPRHKITKRGQNVTFRCDPISEHNRLYWYRQTLGQGPEFLTYFQNEAQLEKSRLLSDRFSAERPKGSFSTLEIQRTEQGDSAMYLCASSTRDRGAYEQYFGPGTRLTVT.

The chain joins TRBV14 to TRBJ1-4, with TRBD1 matching 7 bases. The junction had 5 bases not matched to a gene; V was cut back by 4 bases and J by 6 bases. The CDR3 totals 14 residues. Germline-derived CDR1 and CDR2 are SGHDN and FVKESK. The CDR3 region is CASSRAGGYEKLFF. CDR3 DNA: TGTGCCAGCAGCCGGGCAGGGGGATATGAAAAACTGTTTTTT. The full variable domain, completed using reference TRBV14 and TRBJ1-4, is EAGVTQFPSHSVIEKGQTVTLRCDPISGHDNLYWYRRVMGKEIKFLLHFVKESKQDESGMPNNRFLAERTGGTYSTLKVQPAELEDSGVYFCASSRAGGYEKLFFGSGTQLSVL.

This chain joins TRBV27 and TRBJ2-7, with 8 bases matching TRBD1. The CDR3 runs to 15 residues. With 9 bases clipped from V and 2 bases from J, the junction kept 12 bases outside the gene matches. From germline, CDR1 is MNHEY and CDR2 SMNVEV (reference sequence). The CDR3 loop reads CASSIRDRLAYEQYF. CDR3 sequence (DNA): TGTGCCAGTTCTATCCGGGACAGGTTAGCCTACGAGCAGTACTTC.

This chain connects TRBV4-3 to TRBJ1-2; TRBD1 is a possible D gene (5 bases). Looked up from germline, CDR1 is LGHNA and CDR2 is YSLEER. The CDR3 contains 15 residues. Trimming took 0 bases from V and 5 from J, leaving 13 bases between them. CDR3 protein: CASSQDQQAGYGYTF. The CDR3 DNA sequence: TGCGCCAGCAGCCAAGATCAACAGGCTGGGTATGGCTACACCTTC.

The chain recombines TRBV6-4 with TRBJ2-1, with TRBD2 matching over 10 bases. This CDR3 contains 15 residues. V trimming: 0 bases; J trimming: 6 bases; junction bases outside the gene matches: 2. Germline CDR1 reads MRHNA; CDR2 reads SNTAGT. This CDR3 is CASSDSLAGSNEQFF. CDR3 in DNA: TGTGCCAGCAGTGACTCACTAGCGGGGTCCAATGAGCAGTTCTTC.

This clone was counted between two and nine times. This chain connects TRBV4-3 to TRBJ1-3; D ambiguous. CDR1 and CDR2 from the germline V gene are LGHNA and YSLEER. The germline V and J ends were trimmed by 3 bases and 0 bases, with 9 bases remaining between them. The CDR3 is made up of 15 amino acids. CDR3 loop: CASSQDLLSGNTIYF. In DNA, the CDR3 is TGCGCCAGCAGCCAGGACTTACTCTCTGGAAACACCATATATTTT.

The chain carries TRBV19 and TRBJ1-2; D possibly corresponds to TRBD1 (5 bases). The V and J ends lost 5 bases and 2 bases respectively, with 12 bases between them. Germline lookup yields CDR1 LNHDA and CDR2 SQIVND (reference sequence). The CDR3 has 14 residues. The CDR3 here is CASSPWTPNYGYTF. The CDR3 coding sequence is TGTGCCAGTAGTCCTTGGACACCAAACTATGGCTACACCTTC.

The CDR3 loop is CATSRDGGAKNIQYF. The CDR3, as DNA: TGTGCCACCAGCAGAGATGGGGGGGCCAAAAACATTCAGTACTTC. This chain joins TRBV15 and TRBJ2-4; D possibly corresponds to TRBD2 (6 bases). The V gene's germline CDR1 is LNHNV and CDR2 YYDKDF (reference sequence). Trimming left V 0 bases short and J 1 base short, with 7 bases between. The CDR3 runs to 15 residues.

There are a few counts of this clone. The chain combines TRBV7-2 with TRBJ1-1; D not certain. This CDR3 spans 13 amino acids. V lost 3 bases and J lost 9, with 14 bases in between. CDR1 and CDR2 (germline): SGHTA, FQGNSA. CDR3: CASSFGRVRQAFF. The CDR3 DNA follows: TGTGCCAGCAGCTTTGGGCGAGTTCGACAAGCTTTCTTT.

V and J are TRBV19 and TRBJ2-7; TRBD2 aligns across 7 bases. Trimming at V came to 4 bases and at J to 3 bases, leaving 6 bases not matched to a gene. The length of the CDR3 is 14 residues. From germline, CDR1 is LNHDA and CDR2 SQIVND (reference sequence). The CDR3 loop reads CASSSRLANYEQYF. The CDR3 DNA reads as TGTGCCAGTAGTAGTAGACTAGCCAACTACGAGCAGTACTTC.

The chain combines TRBV5-5 with TRBJ2-1, with D unclear. Germline lookup yields CDR1 SGHKS and CDR2 YYEKEE (reference sequence). The V end lost 0 bases, the J end lost 10 bases, and 8 bases lay between the germline ends. The CDR3 is 12 residues long. CDR3 region: CASSLGGGEQFF. The CDR3 bases are TGTGCCAGCAGCTTGGGAGGTGGCGAGCAGTTCTTC.

The J gene is TRBJ2-1, the V gene TRBV18, with TRBD1 matching over 11 bases. V shed 1 base, J shed 12 bases, and the junction held 2 bases outside the gene matches. From germline, CDR1 is KGHSH and CDR2 LQKENI. The CDR3 has 13 amino acids. The DNA of the CDR3 is TGTGCCAGCTCACCACAAGGGACAGGGGGGCAGTTCTTC. This gives the protein CASSPQGTGGQFF.

The gene calls are TRBV19 and TRBJ1-1; 8 bases map to TRBD1. V trimming: 6 bases; J trimming: 4 bases; junction bases outside the gene matches: 10. The CDR3 runs to 15 residues. Per germline, CDR1 LNHDA and CDR2 SQIVND (reference sequence). The CDR3 nucleotides are TGTGCCAGTAGGCTTACAGGGGGGTATGGCACTGAAGCTTTCTTT. Its translation is CASRLTGGYGTEAFF.

The chain links TRBV2 to TRBJ2-5; tentative D call: TRBD2 (6 bases). Deletions cut 4 bases from V and 5 bases from J, with 14 bases between. Germline assignment: CDR1 SNHLY and CDR2 FYNNEI. The CDR3 has 14 amino acids. The CDR3 nucleotides are TGTGCCAGCAGTGCCGGGGACTGGGCGGAGACCCAGTACTTC. It specifies CASSAGDWAETQYF.

This clone was recorded only once. The chain links TRBV6-5 to TRBJ2-7; a weak D match, TRBD2 (5 bases). V shed 2 bases and J shed 4 bases, with 18 bases lying between them. Germline-derived CDR1 and CDR2 are MNHEY and SVGAGI. This CDR3 has 16 residues. The CDR3 nucleotides are TGTGCCAGCAGTTACGCAATAAATCCGGGGTTATACGAGCAGTACTTC. This gives the protein CASSYAINPGLYEQYF.

This clone was picked up a small number of times. V usage is TRBV19 and J usage is TRBJ1-1; D is unresolved. This CDR3 has 15 amino acids. CDR1 and CDR2 (germline): LNHDA, SQIVND (reference sequence). V was clipped by 0 bases and J by 5 bases, with 13 bases between them. CDR3 sequence: CASSIEGRSRTEAFF. The CDR3 bases are TGTGCCAGTAGTATAGAAGGCAGGTCGAGAACTGAAGCTTTCTTT. The full variable domain, rest sourced from reference TRBV19 and TRBJ1-1, is DGGITQSPKYLFRKEGQNVTLSCEQNLNHDAMYWYRQDPGQGLRLIYYSQIVNDFQKGDIAEGYSVSREKKESFPLTVTSAQKNPTAFYLCASSIEGRSRTEAFFGQGTRLTVV.

The chain carries TRBV7-2 and TRBJ2-1, with D perhaps TRBD2 (5 bases). This CDR3 comprises 15 residues. Trimming stripped 1 base from V and 5 bases from J, with 12 bases between. In germline, CDR1 is SGHTA, CDR2 FQGNSA. The CDR3 here is CASSLDGSADNEQFF. The DNA of the CDR3 is TGTGCCAGCAGCTTAGACGGTAGCGCCGACAATGAGCAGTTCTTC.

The chain combines TRBV7-9 with TRBJ1-4, with D uncertain. CDR3 length: 15 amino acids. The germline V gene encodes CDR1 SEHNR and CDR2 FQNEAQ (reference sequence). Trimming stripped 1 base from V and 7 bases from J, with 13 bases between. As DNA, the CDR3 is TGTGCCAGCAGCTTAGGGTCGGGAGGATTTGAAAAACTGTTTTTT. Translating gives CASSLGSGGFEKLFF.

The genes are TRBV29-1 and TRBJ2-2, with D perhaps TRBD1 (6 bases). Deletions cut 7 bases from V and 1 base from J, with 19 bases between. CDR1 SQVTM and CDR2 ANQGSEA come from the germline V gene. This CDR3 spans 16 amino acids. The CDR3 DNA is TGCAGCGCTCTCCTTACAGGCAGGGGGAACACCGGGGAGCTGTTTTTT. It is translated as CSALLTGRGNTGELFF.

J is TRBJ1-6 and V is TRBV4-3; D is perhaps TRBD1 (5 bases). Trimming stripped 3 bases from V and 0 bases from J, with 15 bases between. Germline CDR1 reads LGHNA; CDR2 reads YSLEER. The CDR3 sequence is 18 residues long. The CDR3 protein is CASSQLPRGSSYNSPLHF. The CDR3 DNA reads TGCGCCAGCAGCCAGCTTCCCCGGGGGAGCTCCTATAATTCACCCCTCCACTTT.

The CDR3 DNA is TGTGCCAGCAGCTTTTTCGGGGGGGCGGACGAGCAGTACTTC. Its translation: CASSFFGGADEQYF. The chain combines TRBV7-8 with TRBJ2-7; TRBD2 agrees at 8 bases. J was trimmed by 5 bases and V by 3 bases; bases with no gene match: 6. Per germline, CDR1 SGHVS and CDR2 FQNEAQ. This CDR3 contains 14 residues.

This clone was counted a single time. V usage is TRBV2 and J usage is TRBJ2-1, with TRBD2 matching 11 bases. Trimming took 7 bases from V and 10 from J; bases not matched to a gene: 3. CDR3 length: 12 residues. CDR1 and CDR2 (germline): SNHLY, FYNNEI. This CDR3 is CASKTSGDEQFF. CDR3 in DNA: TGTGCCAGCAAGACTAGCGGGGACGAGCAGTTCTTC.

The chain carries TRBV4-3 and TRBJ2-7; tentatively, D is TRBD2 (6 bases). The CDR3 totals 13 residues. Germline CDR1 and CDR2: LGHNA and YSLEER. Trimming took 2 bases from V and 3 from J, leaving 8 bases between them. CDR3 protein: CASSQHGGYEQYF. Here the CDR3 DNA reads TGCGCCAGCAGCCAACACGGGGGCTACGAGCAGTACTTC.

V and J are TRBV29-1 and TRBJ1-2, with TRBD1 identical over 8 bases. Trimming at V came to 4 bases and at J to 8 bases, leaving 12 bases not matched to a gene. The germline CDR1 and CDR2 sequences are SQVTM and ANQGSEA. The CDR3 runs to 14 residues. CDR3 sequence reads: CSVGKAGGEVGYTF. The CDR3, as DNA: TGCAGCGTTGGGAAGGCAGGGGGCGAAGTAGGCTACACCTTC.